Below, 30 T cell receptor beta chains from the same sample are listed, as sequenced in a study of T-cell memory formation after mild COVID-19. TCRdb re-derived calls from the 5' RACE reads in MiXCR, one entry per CDR3 protein. The data hold over 450,000 distinct CDR3 sequences, with around 21% observed a single time. Sequenced material: PBMCs or a T cell subset sorted from them (not recorded which). These receptors originate from an adult woman who had mild COVID-19 (a few samples of this study predate the infection). Cell type and time point are not known.

This chain connects TRBV7-9 to TRBJ2-5, with TRBD1 matching 7 bases. V shed 11 bases, J shed 4 bases, and the junction held 10 bases outside the gene matches. Per the germline V gene, CDR1 is SEHNR and CDR2 is FQNEAQ (reference sequence). This CDR3 is 13 amino acids long. The CDR3 nucleotides read TGTGCCGGCCGGCAGGGGGAAGGAGAGACCCAGTACTTC. Encoded protein: CAGRQGEGETQYF.

The chain uses TRBV7-9 and TRBJ1-1; 9 bases align to TRBD1. There are 14 residues in the CDR3. V shed 3 bases, J shed 8 bases, and the junction held 7 bases outside the gene matches. The germline CDR1 and CDR2 sequences are SEHNR and FQNEAQ (reference sequence). This CDR3 is CASSFGTGTLEAFF. DNA of the CDR3: TGTGCCAGCAGCTTTGGGACAGGGACTCTGGAAGCTTTCTTT.

V usage is TRBV19 and J usage is TRBJ1-1; a possible D gene is TRBD1 (6 bases). The V and J ends lost 6 bases and 3 bases respectively, with 14 bases between them. Per the germline V gene, CDR1 is LNHDA and CDR2 is SQIVND (reference sequence). This CDR3 is 14 amino acids long. CDR3 residues: CASRVTQGHTEAFF. The CDR3 nucleotides read TGTGCCAGTAGGGTCACGCAGGGGCACACTGAAGCTTTCTTT.

V and J are TRBV10-3 and TRBJ2-2; no firm D call. The V end lost 9 bases, the J end lost 1 base, and 15 bases lay between the germline ends. The CDR3 loop spans 15 amino acids. Germline loops: CDR1 ENHRY, CDR2 SYGVKD. This CDR3 reads CAIRDGHVNTGELFF. The CDR3 DNA is TGTGCCATTAGAGACGGCCACGTGAACACCGGGGAGCTGTTTTTT.

The chain combines TRBV27 with TRBJ2-1, with TRBD2 identical over 8 bases. The junction had 17 bases not matched to a gene; V was cut back by 6 bases and J by 4 bases. Germline CDR1 is MNHEY and CDR2 is SMNVEV (reference sequence). The CDR3 has 18 residues. As DNA, the CDR3 is TGTGCCAGCAGCCGAAGACGTACCGGGACTAGGATTTACAATGAGCAGTTCTTC. It yields the protein CASSRRRTGTRIYNEQFF.

This clonotype was found a few times. J is TRBJ2-7 and V is TRBV11-2, with TRBD2 matching over 7 bases. J lost 1 base, V lost 3 bases, and 3 bases had no gene match. Germline V gene sequence: CDR1 SGHAT, CDR2 FQNNGV. The CDR3 runs 14 residues. The CDR3 nucleotides read TGTGCCAGCAGCTTCCCAGCGGGGTCCTACGAGCAGTACTTC. Protein sequence: CASSFPAGSYEQYF. Supplemented by reference TRBV11-2 and TRBJ2-7, the full variable domain reads EAGVAQSPRYKIIEKRQSVAFWCNPISGHATLYWYQQILGQGPKLLIQFQNNGVVDDSQLPKDRFSAERLKGVDSTLKIQPAKLEDSAVYLCASSFPAGSYEQYFGPGTRLTVT.

This clonotype was seen a few times. The V gene is TRBV24-1, the J gene TRBJ2-1; D gene unclear. V lost 0 bases to trimming and J lost 0 bases, with 8 bases between them. CDR1 KGHDR and CDR2 SFDVKD come from the germline V gene. The CDR3 totals 16 residues. CDR3 residues: CATSDLSATSYNEQFF. CDR3 nucleotide sequence: TGTGCCACCAGTGATTTGTCGGCAACCTCCTACAATGAGCAGTTCTTC.

The V call is TRBV7-2, the J call TRBJ1-1; D gene unclear. The V and J ends lost 1 base and 3 bases respectively, with 3 bases between them. The CDR3 has 12 amino acids. Germline V gene sequence: CDR1 SGHTA, CDR2 FQGNSA. The CDR3 bases are TGTGCCAGCAGCTTAGACCACACTGAAGCTTTCTTT. Translating gives CASSLDHTEAFF. The full variable domain, in which reference TRBV7-2 and TRBJ1-1 provide the parts outside the CDR3, is GAGVSQSPSNKVTEKGKDVELRCDPISGHTALYWYRQSLGQGLEFLIYFQGNSAPDKSGLPSDRFSAERTGGSVSTLTIQRTQQEDSAVYLCASSLDHTEAFFGQGTRLTVV.

The rearrangement joins TRBV30 to TRBJ2-6, with TRBD1 matching 9 bases. The CDR3 has 16 amino acids. V lost 1 base, J lost 3 bases, and 4 bases stayed unmatched. Germline V gene sequence: CDR1 GTSNPN, CDR2 SVGIG (reference sequence). DNA for the CDR3: TGTGCCTGGAGTGACCGGACAGGGGTTGGGGCCAACGTCCTGACTTTC. It codes for CAWSDRTGVGANVLTF.

V is TRBV12-3 or TRBV12-4 and J is TRBJ2-1, with 14 bases aligning to TRBD2. After removal of 3 bases from V and 13 bases from J, the junction contained 11 bases not matched to a gene. This CDR3 spans 16 amino acids. The CDR3 spells CASSFIPGLAGDGQFF. The CDR3 nucleotides read TGTGCCAGCAGTTTTATCCCGGGACTAGCGGGAGATGGACAGTTCTTC.

This sequence joins TRBV25-1 and TRBJ2-5, with D perhaps TRBD1 (6 bases). Germline values: CDR1 MGHDK, CDR2 SYGVNS. V was trimmed by 2 bases and J by 1 base, leaving 8 bases between them. The CDR3 has 14 amino acids. The CDR3 DNA follows: TGTGCCAGCAGTGAAGGGGGCTTCCAAGAGACCCAGTACTTC. This translates into CASSEGGFQETQYF.

The CDR3 sequence: CASSPGPRVNEQFF. The CDR3, as DNA: TGTGCCAGCTCCCCAGGACCCAGGGTCAATGAGCAGTTCTTC. The V and J genes are TRBV6-2 or TRBV6-3 and TRBJ2-1; D is possibly TRBD1 (5 bases). CDR1 and CDR2 (germline): MNHEY, SVGEGT. V shed 8 bases and J shed 6 bases, with 17 bases lying between them. The CDR3 loop spans 14 amino acids.

V is TRBV5-1 and J is TRBJ2-7; unclear D gene. CDR1 SGHRS and CDR2 YFSETQ come from the germline V gene. Trimming took off 3 bases at V and 3 bases at J, with 13 bases between the two ends. The CDR3 sequence is 14 residues long. The CDR3 region is CASSSRDNFYEQYF. For the CDR3, the DNA is TGCGCCAGCAGCTCCCGTGACAACTTCTACGAGCAGTACTTC.

The V and J genes are TRBV4-2 and TRBJ2-7, with 13 bases matching TRBD2. Germline CDR1 is LGHNA and CDR2 is YNFKEQ. Trimming cost V 1 base and J 6 bases; bases outside gene matches: 6. The length of the CDR3 is 16 residues. CDR3 sequence: CASSQGRTSGRGEQYF. The CDR3 DNA is TGTGCCAGCAGCCAAGGTAGGACTAGCGGGAGAGGCGAGCAGTACTTC.

In this sample, this clonotype turned up a few times. The chain uses TRBV7-9 and TRBJ2-1; 7 bases match TRBD2. The CDR3 has 15 residues. The junction had 9 bases not matched to a gene; V was cut back by 4 bases and J by 6 bases. Germline values: CDR1 SEHNR, CDR2 FQNEAQ (reference sequence). CDR3 in amino acids: CASSSLAGDLNEQFF. CDR3 coding DNA: TGTGCCAGCAGCTCCCTCGCGGGGGACCTCAATGAGCAGTTCTTC.

This chain connects TRBV6-5 to TRBJ2-3; no definite D call. The germline V gene encodes CDR1 MNHEY and CDR2 SVGAGI. V shed 0 bases and J shed 2 bases, with 12 bases lying between them. This CDR3 comprises 16 residues. The CDR3 protein is CASSYSYRWATDTQYF. For the CDR3, the DNA is TGTGCCAGCAGTTACTCTTATCGTTGGGCCACAGATACGCAGTATTTT.

This clonotype was detected a few times. This chain links TRBV6-2 or TRBV6-3 with TRBJ2-3; TRBD2 matches at 13 bases. The CDR3 is 16 amino acids. V dropped 6 bases and J dropped 2; count of bases not matched to a gene: 5. Germline V gene sequence: CDR1 MNHEY, CDR2 SVGEGT. The CDR3 sequence is CASRSGTSGVTDTQYF. The CDR3 nucleotides are TGTGCCAGCAGATCCGGGACTAGCGGGGTCACAGATACGCAGTATTTT.

The chain recombines TRBV3-1 with TRBJ2-5, with D unclear. V was cut by 0 bases and J by 5 bases, with 16 bases left in between. Germline V lookup: CDR1 LGHDT, CDR2 YNNKEL (reference sequence). The CDR3 totals 16 residues. This CDR3 reads CASSQERGLLTETQYF. The CDR3 DNA reads as TGTGCCAGCAGCCAAGAGCGCGGCCTCCTGACGGAGACCCAGTACTTC.

Only a few counts were recorded for this clonotype. V and J are TRBV7-8 and TRBJ1-6; D ambiguous. CDR3 size: 14 residues. Germline loops: CDR1 SGHVS, CDR2 FQNEAQ. Trimming took off 1 base at V and 7 bases at J, with 8 bases between the two ends. CDR3 residues: CASSLVRENSPLHF. CDR3 nucleotide sequence: TGTGCCAGCAGCTTAGTCAGAGAGAATTCACCCCTCCACTTT.

This chain links TRBV13 with TRBJ2-1; the match to TRBD2 covers 10 bases. CDR1 and CDR2 from the germline V gene are PRHDT and FYEKMQ (reference sequence). The V gene end was trimmed by 6 bases and the J gene end by 2 bases; junction bases not matched to a gene: 10. The CDR3 consists of 17 residues. The CDR3 region has the DNA TGTGCCAGCAGTTTTATCTTAGCGGGAGGTGCCTACAATGAGCAGTTCTTC. This translates into CASSFILAGGAYNEQFF.

In its sample, this clonotype was seen a few times. The CDR3 DNA reads as TGCAGCGTGAAACTCAACTCCTACGAGCAGTACTTC. Translating it yields CSVKLNSYEQYF. The chain carries TRBV29-1 and TRBJ2-7; no clear D gene. Germline loops: CDR1 SQVTM, CDR2 ANQGSEA. V shed 6 bases and J shed 0 bases, with 9 bases lying between them. The CDR3 loop spans 12 amino acids.

The V call is TRBV24-1, the J call TRBJ2-7; unclear D gene. V lost 3 bases to trimming and J lost 0 bases, with 5 bases between them. This CDR3 contains 13 residues. Germline V CDR1 and CDR2: KGHDR, SFDVKD. The CDR3 region is CATSDPPSYEQYF. For the CDR3, the DNA is TGTGCCACCAGTGATCCCCCCTCCTACGAGCAGTACTTC.

This rearrangement joins TRBV24-1 to TRBJ2-1; TRBD1 matches 7 bases. The CDR3 length is 16 residues. Germline trimming cut 1 base from V and 0 bases from J; bases unmatched to any gene: 2. Germline CDR1 and CDR2: KGHDR and SFDVKD. CDR3 protein: CATSDFQGDSYNEQFF. DNA for the CDR3: TGTGCCACCAGTGATTTCCAGGGGGACTCCTACAATGAGCAGTTCTTC.

The chain carries TRBV7-8 and TRBJ2-7, with 11 bases fitting TRBD2. The CDR3 runs 17 residues. Germline V gene data show CDR1 as SGHVS and CDR2 as FQNEAQ. The ends lost 5 bases at V and 1 base at J; junction bases unmatched: 10. CDR3 protein: CASSPIAGGTLSYEQYF. The CDR3 DNA is TGTGCCAGCAGCCCAATAGCGGGAGGGACTCTTTCCTACGAGCAGTACTTC.

This clonotype was recorded a few times. V gene TRBV3-2 combines with J gene TRBJ2-3; TRBD1 is the table's D call and was not checked against the DNA. TRBV3-2 is termed a pseudogene. The CDR3 length is 17 residues. CDR3 coding DNA: TGTGCCAGCACCTGTCAAGGCTGGGGGGTTAGCACAGATACGCAGTATTTT. Residues: CASTCQGWGVSTDTQYF.

This clonotype was counted only a few times. The CDR3 DNA sequence: TGCAGCGTTGAAGATCGCTCGGGTTATGGCTACACCTTC. Its translation: CSVEDRSGYGYTF. The J gene is TRBJ1-2, the V gene TRBV29-1; D unresolved. V lost 0 bases and J 5 bases, leaving 10 bases between the germline ends. CDR1 and CDR2 from the germline V gene are SQVTM and ANQGSEA. This CDR3 region has 13 residues.

The V call is TRBV20-1, the J call TRBJ1-5, with 7 bases aligning to TRBD1. Germline CDR1 and CDR2: DFQATT and SNEGSKA (reference sequence). Trimming cost V 3 bases and J 3 bases; bases outside gene matches: 8. The CDR3 is made up of 15 amino acids. The CDR3 spells CSASPIDRDNQPQHF. CDR3 nucleotide sequence: TGCAGTGCTAGTCCTATAGACAGGGACAATCAGCCCCAGCATTTT.

The rearrangement links TRBV24-1 to TRBJ1-2; D is unclear. The CDR3 is made up of 13 amino acids. Trimming pared 0 bases from V and 6 bases from J, leaving 7 bases between. Germline V gene lookup returns CDR1 KGHDR and CDR2 SFDVKD. CDR3 sequence (DNA): TGTGCCACCAGTGATTTGCAAAAGGATGGCTACACCTTC. It codes for CATSDLQKDGYTF.

In this sample, this clonotype turned up many times. This could be a read error, since a much larger clone is one nucleotide away. This chain's CDR3 is CASSRTGGTDTQYF. CDR3 sequence (DNA): TGTGCCAGCAGCCGGACAGGGGGCACAGATACGCAGTATTTT. The gene calls are TRBV7-9 and TRBJ2-3, with 9 nucleotides matching TRBD1. With 5 bases clipped from V and 1 base from J, the junction kept 1 base outside the gene matches. This CDR3 comprises 14 residues. The V gene's germline CDR1 is SEHNR and CDR2 FQNEAQ (reference sequence).

In this sample, this clonotype turned up once. The genes are TRBV6-5 and TRBJ2-3, with D tentatively TRBD2 (5 bases). The CDR3 runs to 16 residues. Trimming cost V 0 bases and J 0 bases, with 10 bases left between them. From germline, CDR1 is MNHEY and CDR2 SVGAGI. The CDR3, as DNA: TGTGCCAGCAGTTACTCGAACCGGGGTAGCACAGATACGCAGTATTTT. Encoded protein: CASSYSNRGSTDTQYF.